Listed below are T cell receptor beta chains from one sample, sequenced in a study of CD8 T cells in Susac syndrome. TCRdb passed the immunoSEQ multiplex PCR reads through MiXCR, listing each CDR3 protein once. The sample has approximately 300,000 distinct CDR3 sequences, about 89% seen once. Sequenced: CD8+ T cells from PBMCs. These receptors all stem from a human donor with multiple sclerosis. Each CDR3 is given with its conserved first and last residue. D genes are given only for firm matches. Size tells how often a clone was seen (once, few, many) or the class of an expanded clone, and some rows leave it out.

j_gene,abundance,len,v_gene,d_gene,CDR3nt,CDR3aa
TRBJ1-4,NA,16,TRBV2,NA,TGTGCCAGCATCACGGATTCCGGGACACAGGGTGAAAAACTGTTTTTT,CASITDSGTQGEKLFF
TRBJ1-5,NA,17,TRBV2,NA,TGTGCCAGCAGTGAAGGTTTGGGAAGGGTAAGCAATCAGCCCCAGCATTTT,CASSEGLGRVSNQPQHF
TRBJ2-1,few,15,TRBV6-1,TRBD2,TGTGCCAGCAGTAACGGGACTAGCGGGAGCAATGAGCAGTTCTTC,CASSNGTSGSNEQFF
TRBJ1-1,NA,14,TRBV6-5,NA,TGTGCCAGCAGTTATGGGCAGGGGCAAACTGAAGCTTTCTTT,CASSYGQGQTEAFF
TRBJ2-7,NA,14,TRBV20-1,NA,TGCAGTGCTAGGAGTTGGGACATCTCCTACGAGCAGTACTTC,CSARSWDISYEQYF
TRBJ2-3,NA,14,TRBV28,NA,TGTGCCAGCAGTCTCCGGGACAGCACAGATACGCAGTATTTT,CASSLRDSTDTQYF
TRBJ2-7,NA,13,TRBV25-1,TRBD1,TGTGCCTCAACGACAGGGAATGTGGACGAGCAGTACTTC,CASTTGNVDEQYF
TRBJ2-1,NA,15,TRBV9,NA,TGTGCCAGCACCATCCCGGGGGGCGGGAGCGGTGAGCAGTTCTTC,CASTIPGGGSGEQFF
TRBJ2-1,NA,18,TRBV4-3,TRBD2,TGCGCCAGCAGCCAAGATCGGCCTAGCGGGCTTTCCTACAATGAGCAGTTCTTC,CASSQDRPSGLSYNEQFF
TRBJ2-7,NA,16,TRBV6-2/TRBV6-3,NA,TGTGCCAGCAGTTACTCGAAGCCAACAGGGATCTACGAGCAGTACTTC,CASSYSKPTGIYEQYF
TRBJ2-1,NA,16,TRBV7-8,NA,TGTGCCAGCAGCCCAAGAAGGGGGGGCGGGAAACATGAGCAGTTCTTC,CASSPRRGGGKHEQFF
TRBJ2-7,NA,16,TRBV10-3,NA,TGTGCCATTGGGTCTTCGGTGAGTGCCGATTTCTACGAGCAGTACTTC,CAIGSSVSADFYEQYF
TRBJ2-7,once,16,TRBV20-1,NA,TGCAGTGCTAGAGATCTCTCAATAAGTCAGGCGATCGAGCAGTACTTC,CSARDLSISQAIEQYF
TRBJ2-5,NA,16,TRBV27,NA,TGTGCCAGCAGTTTATCGGGGCAGGGGAGGGTAGAGACCCAGTACTTC,CASSLSGQGRVETQYF
TRBJ2-2,NA,18,TRBV6-5,NA,TGTGCCAGCAGTAACCGGGACACAGGACTAGTGATTTCCGGGGAGCTGTTTTTT,CASSNRDTGLVISGELFF
TRBJ2-1,NA,18,TRBV14,NA,TGTGCCAGCAGCCAAGATGTCTGGGGGCGGTCCTCCTACAATGAGCAGTTCTTC,CASSQDVWGRSSYNEQFF
TRBJ2-3,NA,17,TRBV9,TRBD2,TGTGCCAGCAGCGTAGGGGGAGTAGCGGGAGAAACAGATACGCAGTATTTT,CASSVGGVAGETDTQYF
TRBJ2-1,few,15,TRBV19,TRBD2,TGTGCCAGTAGTAGCGGGGGGGCTTCTTACAATGAGCAGTTCTTC,CASSSGGASYNEQFF
TRBJ2-1,NA,15,TRBV29-1,NA,TGCAGCGTTGAAGGAACTAGCAATTCCGCCGATGAGCAGTTCTTC,CSVEGTSNSADEQFF
TRBJ2-6,NA,17,TRBV30,NA,TGTGCCTGGAGTGCCGACGGGAGTTTCGCTGGGGCCAACGTCCTGACTTTC,CAWSADGSFAGANVLTF
TRBJ2-3,NA,13,TRBV6-5,NA,TGTGCCAGCAGTTACTCCCTGACGGATACGCAGTATTTT,CASSYSLTDTQYF
TRBJ1-3,NA,13,TRBV29-1,NA,TGCAGCGCCCTCGGGGCTACTGGAAACACCATATATTTT,CSALGATGNTIYF
TRBJ2-2,NA,18,TRBV5-6,TRBD1,TGTGCCAGCAGCTCACTAGGACAGGGAATTTGGGAGGCCGGGGAGCTGTTTTTT,CASSSLGQGIWEAGELFF
TRBJ2-2,NA,14,TRBV20-1,NA,TGCAGTGCTAGAGATCCGGCTATGCCCGGGGAGCTGTTTTTT,CSARDPAMPGELFF
TRBJ2-7,once,17,TRBV7-6,NA,TGTGCCAGCAGCCCGGGGCCGACTAGTGCGGGATCTACTGAGCAGTACTTC,CASSPGPTSAGSTEQYF
TRBJ2-7,NA,11,TRBV5-1,NA,TGCGCCAGCAGATCGGGGGACGAGCAGTACTTC,CASRSGDEQYF
TRBJ2-2,NA,17,TRBV7-9,NA,TGTGCCACCTATAGAGCCTCACAGGGAACGAACACCGGGGAGCTGTTTTTT,CATYRASQGTNTGELFF
TRBJ2-7,once,15,TRBV6-5,TRBD1,TGTGCCAGCAGTTATTTGGACAGGGTAACCTACGAGCAGTACTTC,CASSYLDRVTYEQYF
TRBJ2-7,NA,15,TRBV7-9,NA,TGTGCCAGCAGCTTAGGTCAGGGCCAACACTACGAGCAGTACTTC,CASSLGQGQHYEQYF
TRBJ2-5,NA,16,TRBV6-1,TRBD1,TGTGCCAGCAGTGAAGCGACAGGACAGGGGTATGAGACCCAGTACTTC,CASSEATGQGYETQYF
TRBJ2-7,NA,13,TRBV20-1,TRBD2,TGCAGTGGGGGGGGACTAGGGTCCTACGAGCAGTACTTC,CSGGGLGSYEQYF
TRBJ2-5,NA,15,TRBV5-5,NA,TGTGCCAGCAGCTTGAAAGGCTGGGTTGGAGAGACCCAGTACTTC,CASSLKGWVGETQYF
TRBJ2-3,few,14,TRBV4-2,NA,TGTGCCAGCAGTCCCGGCGGGGACGCAGATACGCAGTATTTT,CASSPGGDADTQYF
TRBJ1-3,NA,13,TRBV7-9,NA,TGTGCCAGCAGCTTAGACAGGATAAACACCATATATTTT,CASSLDRINTIYF
TRBJ2-2,NA,13,TRBV9,NA,TGTGCCACCGGCCCCTTTAACACCGGGGAGCTTTTTTTT,CATGPFNTGELFF
TRBJ2-7,NA,13,TRBV29-1,TRBD2,TGCAGCGTTGTAGGGACTAGTCTTCGCGAGCAGTACTTC,CSVVGTSLREQYF
TRBJ1-2,NA,15,TRBV9,TRBD1,TGTGCCAGCAGCGCACCGGGACAGGGGGCGGGCGGCTACACCTTC,CASSAPGQGAGGYTF
TRBJ2-3,NA,16,TRBV27,NA,TGTGCCAGCAGTTTTATCGGTCCAGGGGGCACAGATACGCAGTATTTT,CASSFIGPGGTDTQYF
TRBJ2-2,NA,16,TRBV29-1,NA,TGCAGCGTTGAAGGGGGGGTTCGTTCGAACACCGGGGAGCTGTTTTTT,CSVEGGVRSNTGELFF
TRBJ2-5,NA,13,TRBV27,NA,TGTGCCAGCAGTTTGGCCCTCCAAGAGACCCAGTACTTC,CASSLALQETQYF
TRBJ2-7,NA,14,TRBV20-1,NA,TGCAGTGCTAGAGATCGACTCTCCTCCTACGAGCAGTACTTC,CSARDRLSSYEQYF
TRBJ2-7,NA,16,TRBV27,NA,TGTGCCAGCAGTTTAAATACCGGGACACTCTACTACGAGCAGTACTTC,CASSLNTGTLYYEQYF
TRBJ1-1,NA,12,TRBV7-2,NA,TGTGCCAGCAGCTTCGTCGGCCCTGAAGCTTTCTTT,CASSFVGPEAFF
TRBJ2-5,NA,15,TRBV28,NA,TGTGCCAGCAGTTTATTGGTCACGGACCAAGAGACCCAGTACTTC,CASSLLVTDQETQYF
TRBJ2-2,NA,16,TRBV4-2,TRBD1,TGTGCCAGCAGCCCGACAGGGGACTTAACCACCGGGGAGCTGTTTTTT,CASSPTGDLTTGELFF
TRBJ2-1,NA,15,TRBV9,NA,TGTGCCAGCAGCCCCTCCATCGCGGGACAAAATGAGCAGTTCTTC,CASSPSIAGQNEQFF
TRBJ2-7,NA,14,TRBV6-2/TRBV6-3,NA,TGTGCCAGCACTAAAGGGGGACTTATCTACGAGCAGTACTTC,CASTKGGLIYEQYF
TRBJ2-7,NA,13,TRBV14,NA,TGTGCCAGCAGCCAAGTGATTGGGGCCGAGCAGTACTTC,CASSQVIGAEQYF
TRBJ2-7,NA,15,TRBV20-1,NA,TGCAGTGCTAGAGAAGCCCCCTCTGTGTCCTACGAGCAGTACTTC,CSAREAPSVSYEQYF
TRBJ2-1,NA,16,TRBV12-3/TRBV12-4,NA,TGTGCCAGCAGTCCTATTGGGGACCCCCTCTACAATGAGCAGTTCTTC,CASSPIGDPLYNEQFF
TRBJ1-5,NA,15,TRBV4-1,NA,TGCGCCAGCAGCCACTCAGACACGGGCAATCAGCCCCAGCATTTT,CASSHSDTGNQPQHF
TRBJ2-1,NA,15,TRBV30,NA,TGTGCCTGGAGGGGTCGGCAGAGCATTTACAATGAGCAGTTCTTC,CAWRGRQSIYNEQFF
TRBJ2-1,once,19,TRBV6-2/TRBV6-3,TRBD2,TGTGCCAGCAAACCAACGGGGACTAGCGGCCTAAGCTCCTACAATGAGCAGTTCTTC,CASKPTGTSGLSSYNEQFF
TRBJ2-2,NA,15,TRBV7-9,NA,TGTGCCAGCAGCTTAGTTCGGCAGGGCAGCGGGGAGCTGTTTTTT,CASSLVRQGSGELFF
TRBJ2-1,NA,15,TRBV20-1,NA,TGCAGTGCTAACCCCCCGACTAGGTCCTACAATGAGCAGTTCTTC,CSANPPTRSYNEQFF
TRBJ2-1,few,13,TRBV4-3,NA,TGCGCCAGCAGCTACACTGAATTTAATGAGCAGTTCTTC,CASSYTEFNEQFF